The entry that follows covers one T cell receptor (beta chain) sequence. Using constant-segment primers, 5'RACE produced TCR alpha and TCR beta cDNA libraries carrying sample barcodes and UMIs. Each CDR3 protein gets one entry after TCRdb re-called the 5' RACE reads with MiXCR. The sample consists of 550,000 to 600,000 distinct CDR3 sequences, 20% to 25% of them appearing once. The sample is drawn from a study of T-cell memory formation after mild COVID-19. This TCR was recovered from an adult woman who had mild COVID-19 (a few samples of this study predate the infection). Cell type and time point are not known. Sequencing was performed on PBMCs or a T cell subset sorted from them (not recorded which).

The CDR3 DNA sequence: TGTGCCAGCAGTTTAAGGCCACAGGCTGCTGGGGAGCAGTACTTC. Its translation is CASSLRPQAAGEQYF. The J gene is TRBJ2-7, the V gene TRBV27; D is perhaps TRBD1 (5 bases). The V and J ends lost 2 bases and 7 bases respectively, with 18 bases between them. The CDR3 is 15 amino acids. The germline gives CDR1 MNHEY, CDR2 SMNVEV (reference sequence).